One sample yielded the 24 T cell receptor beta chains listed below, sequenced in a study of cytomegalovirus exposure and HLA in healthy donors. Sequencing used immunoSEQ multiplex PCR; TCRdb keeps in-frame clones, though not all of them. The table includes 110,000 to 150,000 clones, approximately 89% detected once. Specimen: PBMCs. Receptors originate from a young woman in good health and CMV-seropositive.

The CDR3 region is CASSLEPQGIGELFF. The CDR3 DNA is TGCGCCAGCAGCTTAGAACCTCAGGGGATCGGGGAGCTGTTTTTT. The rearrangement uses TRBV5-1 and TRBJ2-2; D is possibly TRBD1 (6 bases). The CDR3 totals 15 residues. Germline values: CDR1 SGHRS, CDR2 YFSETQ. The V gene lost 2 bases and the J gene lost 7 bases, with 15 bases spanning the gap.

In its sample, this clone was seen once. The rearrangement uses TRBV5-4 and TRBJ2-3, with TRBD1 matching over 8 bases. There are 17 residues in the CDR3. Germline V gene data show CDR1 as SGHNT and CDR2 as YYREEE (reference sequence). Trimming removed 4 bases from V and 5 bases from J; junction bases left unmatched: 15. The DNA of the CDR3 is TGTGCCAGCAGCCCGACGCCTGGACAGGGAAGTGGAGATACGCAGTATTTT. Its translation: CASSPTPGQGSGDTQYF.

V and J are TRBV19 and TRBJ2-7, with TRBD1 matching 12 bases. The CDR3 totals 14 residues. The trim removed 6 bases at V and 4 bases at J, leaving 4 bases unmatched. Germline V CDR1 and CDR2: LNHDA, SQIVND (reference sequence). In DNA form, the CDR3 reads TGTGCCAGTAGCTGGGGACAGGGGGCATACGAGCAGTACTTC. Translating it yields CASSWGQGAYEQYF. The complete variable domain, with remaining parts taken from reference TRBV19 and TRBJ2-7, reads DGGITQSPKYLFRKEGQNVTLSCEQNLNHDAMYWYRQDPGQGLRLIYYSQIVNDFQKGDIAEGYSVSREKKESFPLTVTSAQKNPTAFYLCASSWGQGAYEQYFGPGTRLTVT.

Concerning this clone itself: Other nucleotide sequences in the sample specify the same CDR3. This chain joins TRBV6-5 and TRBJ1-1, with a possible D match to TRBD1 (5 bases). From germline, CDR1 is MNHEY and CDR2 SVGAGI. The CDR3 runs 15 residues. Deletions cut 2 bases from V and 5 bases from J, with 15 bases between. Here the CDR3 DNA reads TGTGCCAGCAGTTACGGTGTCGGGGGAGGTACTGAAGCTTTCTTT. Translated, it gives CASSYGVGGGTEAFF.

As DNA, the CDR3 is TGTGCCAGCACCAGACAGGGGCGATCCTCCTACAATGAGCAGTTCTTC. It specifies CASTRQGRSSYNEQFF. V usage is TRBV7-7 and J usage is TRBJ2-1; 8 nucleotides line up with TRBD1. The germline CDR1 and CDR2 sequences are SSHAT and FNYEAQ (reference sequence). V was pared by 7 bases and J by 0 bases, with 8 bases of the junction left unmatched. There are 16 residues in the CDR3.

CDR3 amino acids: CASWARGLPDTQYF. The CDR3 DNA follows: TGTGCCAGCTGGGCGCGAGGGCTTCCAGATACGCAGTATTTT. The rearrangement links TRBV2 to TRBJ2-3, with D maybe TRBD2 (5 bases). CDR1 SNHLY and CDR2 FYNNEI come from the germline V gene. Trimming shortened V by 8 bases and J by 4 bases, and 16 bases separated the two germline ends. CDR3 size: 14 residues.

The chain couples TRBV28 to TRBJ1-2; D not resolved. Germline CDR1 reads MDHEN; CDR2 reads SYDVKM. The V end lost 6 bases, the J end lost 2 bases, and 10 bases lay between the germline ends. The CDR3 covers 13 residues. Here the CDR3 reads CASSRPPNYGYTF. CDR3 sequence (DNA): TGTGCCAGCAGCCGTCCTCCCAACTATGGCTACACCTTC.

The chain has TRBV28 and TRBJ1-5, with D possibly matching TRBD1 (6 bases). Germline values: CDR1 MDHEN, CDR2 SYDVKM. V was cut by 2 bases and J by 4 bases, with 12 bases left in between. CDR3 length: 15 amino acids. The CDR3 spells CASSLPGRGNQPQHF. Written as DNA, the CDR3 is TGTGCCAGCAGTTTACCGGGCAGGGGAAATCAGCCCCAGCATTTT.

The chain employs TRBV18 and TRBJ1-6, with a tentative D call TRBD1 (5 bases). CDR3 length: 15 residues. V was pared by 3 bases and J by 13 bases, with 19 bases between. Germline CDR1 KGHSH, CDR2 LQKENI. CDR3 residues: CASSPLVGREVPLHF. CDR3 DNA: TGTGCCAGCTCACCCCTAGTGGGCAGGGAAGTCCCCCTCCACTTT. Supplemented by reference TRBV18 and TRBJ1-6, the full variable domain reads NAGVMQNPRHLVRRRGQEARLRCSPMKGHSHVYWYRQLPEEGLKFMVYLQKENIIDESGMPKERFSAEFPKEGPSILRIQQVVRGDSAAYFCASSPLVGREVPLHFGNGTRLTVT.

This chain joins TRBV7-9 and TRBJ1-2; D may be TRBD1 (6 bases). Trimming removed 5 bases from V and 6 bases from J, with 19 bases in between. The CDR3 is made up of 15 amino acids. Germline CDR1 and CDR2: SEHNR and FQNEAQ (reference sequence). The CDR3 nucleotides are TGTGCCAGCAGCCCCCTTCCGGCAGGGGAGAATGGCTACACCTTC. It is translated as CASSPLPAGENGYTF.

The gene calls are TRBV6-1 and TRBJ2-2; the match to TRBD2 covers 8 bases. V lost 6 bases and J lost 2; bases outside the gene matches: 2. The CDR3 has 14 amino acids. Germline V gene data show CDR1 as MNHNS and CDR2 as SASEGT. CDR3 DNA sequence: TGTGCCAGCAGCGGGAGGGGTAACACCGGGGAGCTGTTTTTT. It specifies CASSGRGNTGELFF.

CDR3 nucleotide sequence: TGTGCCAGCTCGCAAGGCAGGCGGGCCTACGAGCAGTACTTC. Encoded protein: CASSQGRRAYEQYF. The V gene is TRBV18, the J gene TRBJ2-7; D perhaps matches TRBD2 (5 bases). Germline V gives CDR1 KGHSH, CDR2 LQKENI. CDR3 length: 14 residues. Trimming pared 6 bases from V and 2 bases from J, leaving 14 bases between.

CDR3 in DNA: TGCGCCAGCAGCTTGGCCTCAGGAACCCGGGGGTCGGATACGCAGTATTTT. Amino acid sequence: CASSLASGTRGSDTQYF. V and J are TRBV5-1 and TRBJ2-3; D may be TRBD2 (6 bases). Deletions cut 0 bases from V and 6 bases from J, with 20 bases between. This CDR3 is built from 17 residues. Per the germline V gene, CDR1 is SGHRS and CDR2 is YFSETQ.

V gene TRBV5-8 combines with J gene TRBJ1-6, with D maybe TRBD1 (6 bases). This CDR3 spans 15 amino acids. The V end was cut by 4 bases, the J end by 6 bases, with 14 bases between. Looked up from germline, CDR1 is SGHTS and CDR2 is YDEGEE. CDR3 in DNA: TGTGCCAGCAGCCCGCGGACAGCCATTAATTCACCCCTCCACTTT. Translating gives CASSPRTAINSPLHF. The full variable domain, rest sourced from reference TRBV5-8 and TRBJ1-6, is EAGVTQSPTHLIKTRGQQATLRCSPISGHTSVYWYQQALGLGLQFLLWYDEGEERNRGNFPPRFSGRQFPNYSSELNVNALELEDSALYLCASSPRTAINSPLHFGNGTRLTVT.

This rearrangement joins TRBV18 to TRBJ2-1; D unresolved. The CDR3 consists of 14 residues. From germline, CDR1 is KGHSH and CDR2 LQKENI. Deletions cut 0 bases from V and 10 bases from J, with 13 bases between. CDR3 amino acids: CASSPPAGVGEQFF. For the CDR3, the DNA is TGTGCCAGCTCACCACCCGCTGGAGTTGGGGAGCAGTTCTTC. The variable domain in full, completed from reference TRBV18 and TRBJ2-1, reads NAGVMQNPRHLVRRRGQEARLRCSPMKGHSHVYWYRQLPEEGLKFMVYLQKENIIDESGMPKERFSAEFPKEGPSILRIQQVVRGDSAAYFCASSPPAGVGEQFFGPGTRLTVL.

The chain combines TRBV28 with TRBJ1-4, with TRBD1 as a possible D gene (5 bases). Germline assignment: CDR1 MDHEN and CDR2 SYDVKM. CDR3 length: 14 residues. V lost 7 bases and J 5 bases, leaving 14 bases between the germline ends. The CDR3 protein is CASTTGTANEKLFF. The CDR3 DNA reads as TGTGCCAGCACAACCGGGACTGCGAATGAAAAACTGTTTTTT.

The chain is built from TRBV7-9 and TRBJ1-6; TRBD1 matches 10 bases. Germline V gene sequence: CDR1 SEHNR, CDR2 FQNEAQ (reference sequence). V was clipped by 5 bases and J by 0 bases; unmatched bases: 7. This CDR3 has 18 amino acids. The CDR3 is CASSAGTGVSSYNSPLHF. CDR3 nucleotide sequence: TGTGCCAGCAGCGCCGGGACAGGGGTCAGCTCCTATAATTCACCCCTCCACTTT.

The chain recombines TRBV2 with TRBJ1-3; a possible D gene is TRBD1 (5 bases). The ends were cut back, 3 bases at V and 0 bases at J, with 6 bases in the middle. The CDR3 spans 14 residues. Germline CDR1 SNHLY, CDR2 FYNNEI. The CDR3 DNA follows: TGTGCCAGCAGTGACAGGGACTCTGGAAACACCATATATTTT. Protein sequence: CASSDRDSGNTIYF.

The J gene is TRBJ1-2, the V gene TRBV4-2; 10 bases are shared with TRBD1. Germline values: CDR1 LGHNA, CDR2 YNFKEQ. The CDR3 is 15 amino acids. V dropped 5 bases and J dropped 2; count of bases not matched to a gene: 5. This chain's CDR3 is CASSTRTGGNYGYTF. The CDR3 nucleotides read TGTGCCAGCAGCACCCGGACAGGGGGAAACTATGGCTACACCTTC.

V and J are TRBV9 and TRBJ2-3, with a weak D call TRBD2 (5 bases). Germline-derived CDR1 and CDR2 are SGDLS and YYNGEE. V gave up 1 base and J gave up 0 bases, with 12 bases separating them. The CDR3 spans 16 residues. As DNA, the CDR3 is TGTGCCAGCAGCGTATCGGGGTTGATTAGCACAGATACGCAGTATTTT. Residues: CASSVSGLISTDTQYF.

The genes are TRBV12-5 and TRBJ1-2; 8 bases line up with TRBD1. The CDR3 length is 16 residues. V was clipped by 6 bases and J by 3 bases; unmatched bases: 12. Germline values: CDR1 LGHNT, CDR2 FRNRAP. The CDR3 DNA reads TGTGCTAGTGGCACTGTCAAAAGGACAGGGTACTATGGCTACACCTTC. This encodes CASGTVKRTGYYGYTF.

The V gene is TRBV18, the J gene TRBJ1-2, with TRBD1 identical over 7 bases. The trim removed 0 bases at V and 8 bases at J, leaving 6 bases unmatched. The CDR3 runs to 14 residues. The germline gives CDR1 KGHSH, CDR2 LQKENI. The CDR3 region is CASSPPVAGGGYTF. CDR3 sequence (DNA): TGTGCCAGCTCACCACCGGTGGCAGGGGGAGGCTACACCTTC. The full variable domain, completed using reference TRBV18 and TRBJ1-2, is NAGVMQNPRHLVRRRGQEARLRCSPMKGHSHVYWYRQLPEEGLKFMVYLQKENIIDESGMPKERFSAEFPKEGPSILRIQQVVRGDSAAYFCASSPPVAGGGYTFGSGTRLTVV.

J is TRBJ1-2 and V is TRBV11-2; 8 bases are a match to TRBD1. After removal of 0 bases from V and 4 bases from J, the junction contained 7 bases not matched to a gene. The CDR3 is 16 residues long. Germline V gene lookup returns CDR1 SGHAT and CDR2 FQNNGV. The CDR3 sequence: CASSLERRGRGYGYTF. The CDR3 nucleotides are TGTGCCAGCAGCTTAGAACGCAGGGGGCGCGGCTATGGCTACACCTTC.

This clone was counted a few times. V is TRBV7-2 and J is TRBJ1-6, with 8 bases lining up with TRBD1. This CDR3 is 16 amino acids long. The junction had 7 bases not matched to a gene; V was cut back by 2 bases and J by 7 bases. In germline, CDR1 is SGHTA, CDR2 FQGNSA. For the CDR3, the DNA is TGTGCCAGCAGCTTACGGACAGGGAGTCGGAATTCACCCCTCCACTTT. Translated: CASSLRTGSRNSPLHF.